This TCR beta chain is drawn from a study of blood T cell repertoires in COVID-19 (dated by TCRdb to 2020 to 2022). A note on the overall study: Samples from collaborators originated in the United States, Italy and Spain and spanned both the acute and convalescent phases of COVID-19. Samples were obtained from the ongoing ImmuneRACE study (first 160 participants) and from 1,254 subjects provided by 6 global collaborators. The repertoires were released in a freely available public database intended as a resource for research on the immune response to SARS-CoV-2. Subjects who had been exposed to COVID-19, were actively infected with it, or had recovered from it provided the deeply sampled blood TCRbeta repertoires that made up the dataset. The sample metadata nearly always contained a de-identified subject ID, COVID-19 status, age in years and sex. The material from the prospective study consisted of cDNA or gDNA derived from T cells, B-cell-depleted T cells, or PBMCs. Where available, HLA class I and class II types were obtained from metadata supplied by the sample provider rather than from assay-based typing. Study-level results and caveats: The quantity of clinical and demographic metadata differed by source and by participant and was supplied without curation.

Taken from cysteine to phenylalanine, the CDR3 has 15 residues. Only the CDR3 region is kept as DNA, spanning 45 bases read in frame from base 1. The germline V gene (reference sequence) provides CDR1 LNHDA and CDR2 SQIVND. V drops 7 bases and J drops 1 base, leaving 14 bases in between. TCRbeta CDR3 regions were amplified from genomic DNA by means of the immunoSEQ Assay, a bias-controlled multiplex PCR. In the paper's pipeline: Within the assay, amplification of reference gene primers was used to estimate how many nucleated cells each sample contained. Sequence reads were collapsed and filtered to measure the absolute abundance of every unique TCRbeta CDR3 rearrangement. For each sample, productive Simpson clonality was calculated as the square root of Simpson's diversity index over productive rearrangements. Not all clones reach the TCRdb copy of this immuneACCESS table, which keeps in-frame sequences only. Checked studies attribute under half of the gap to unresolved V genes and leave the rest unexplained. Clone size and V and J calls were adopted from that table, with D and trimming inferred from the DNA. Across this sample there are hundreds of thousands of clones, with 80% to 90% seen only once. Clones ranked in the top ten supply roughly 1.4% of the sample.

Each collaborating institution followed its own protocols to collect whole blood in K2EDTA tubes. For TCRbeta analysis, collaborators shipped samples in one of three forms: frozen whole blood, isolated PBMCs, or DNA extracted from either of those sample types. This clone was seen once. No antigen is known for it. No base qualities exist here, and no much larger clone lies one base off it. This TCR came from a woman in her 30s with active or convalescent COVID-19. Sequenced sample: peripheral blood. Recombination connected TRBV19 to TRBJ1-5; the D gene is possibly TRBD1, with 6 bases matching. The CDR3 reads as follows: CASKVKGGSNQPQHF. The nucleotide sequence reads TGTGCCAGTAAAGTGAAGGGGGGGAGCAATCAGCCCCAGCATTTT.